The T cell receptor (beta chain) described here comes from a study of blood T cell repertoires in COVID-19 (dated by TCRdb to the early 2020s). Some background on the complete study: Samples covering the acute and convalescent phases of COVID-19 were provided by collaborators in the United States, Italy and Spain. The prospective study material was composed of cDNA or gDNA derived from T cells, B-cell-depleted T cells, or PBMCs. The dataset comprised deeply sampled blood TCRbeta repertoires from subjects exposed to, actively infected with, or recovered from COVID-19. The repertoires were released in a freely available public database intended as a resource for research on the immune response to SARS-CoV-2. Samples came from the ongoing ImmuneRACE study (first 160 participants) plus 1,254 subjects from 6 global collaborators. Nearly every sample came with metadata listing a de-identified subject ID, COVID-19 status, age in years and sex. HLA class I and class II types, where available, came from metadata supplied by the sample provider rather than from assay-based typing.

Findings and caveats that apply to the study as a whole: The amount of clinical and demographic metadata varied by source and participant and was provided uncurated.

The immunoSEQ Assay, a bias-controlled multiplex PCR, was used to amplify TCRbeta CDR3 regions from genomic DNA. The paper's processing steps were these. The number of nucleated cells in each sample was estimated from the amplification of reference gene primers within the assay. Sequence reads were collapsed and filtered to measure the absolute abundance of every unique TCRbeta CDR3 rearrangement. For each sample, productive Simpson clonality was calculated as the square root of Simpson's diversity index across productive rearrangements. The source is immuneACCESS, and TCRdb retained only in-frame sequences with V and J called. Part of the clones is not carried over; for the studies checked, unresolved V genes explain less than half of this, and the remainder is unexplained. The V and J calls and clone size come from that table; D and trimming were worked out from the DNA. Across this sample there are about 170,000 clones, with around four fifths seen only once. The ten largest clones capture around 19% of the sample.

About this clone: The antigen this receptor binds is unknown. No base quality values were provided; no much bigger clone lies one nucleotide off.

Samples from volunteer blood donors who had recovered from COVID-19 were contributed by a second Seattle source. Whole blood was collected in K2EDTA tubes by collaborating institutions according to the institutions' own protocols. For TCRbeta analysis, collaborators shipped samples in one of three forms: frozen whole blood, isolated PBMCs, or DNA extracted from either of those sample types. Reading the germline V gene gives CDR1 MDHEN and CDR2 SYDVKM. V is pruned by 7 bases and J by 3 bases, leaving 5 bases of the junction without a gene match. From its cysteine to its phenylalanine, the CDR3 spans 14 amino acids. The CDR3 DNA has 42 bases and is translated from base 1.

The rearrangement joined TRBV28 to TRBJ2-7, with TRBD1 identical over 11 junction bases. Sequenced: peripheral blood. The source of this sequence is a woman in her 70s who had recovered from COVID-19. The sequenced DNA: TGTGCCAGCACACCGGGGACAGGGGGCTACGAGCAGTACTTC. It translates as CASTPGTGGYEQYF.